This T cell receptor (beta chain) was sequenced during a study of shared clonotypes between healthy human individuals. General study points: At large depth, rarefaction still showed sorted-subset sequencing to be incomplete.

Naive CD8 cells, CD45RO-negative and positively selected for CCR7, excluded terminally differentiated effector memory CD45RA+ cells. Healthy HIV-negative adults with no recent acute infections or vaccinations were recruited as donors. The CDR3 has 14 residues. CDR1 is SEHNR, CDR2 FQNEAQ, per germline (reference sequence). The V segment lost 5 bases and the J segment 3 bases; nucleotides outside the gene matches: 4. As for this clone: The antigen is unknown.

Method: immunoSEQ multiplex PCR; TCRdb's copy keeps in-frame clones and lacks some. The sample holds about 580,000 clones, more than 95% seen once. This chain connects TRBV7-9 to TRBJ2-1; 7 nucleotides align to TRBD2. The TCR was taken from a man aged 25 to 40 in good health. Sequencing used naive CD8+ T cells sorted from blood. CDR3 DNA sequence: TGTGCCAGCAGCAGAAGCGGGGACTACAATGAGCAGTTCTTC. It translates to CASSRSGDYNEQFF. Combining the CDR3 with reference TRBV7-9 and TRBJ2-1 gives the whole variable domain DTGVSQNPRHKITKRGQNVTFRCDPISEHNRLYWYRQTLGQGPEFLTYFQNEAQLEKSRLLSDRFSAERPKGSFSTLEIQRTEQGDSAMYLCASSRSGDYNEQFFGPGTRLTVL.